This T cell receptor (beta chain) was documented in a study of blood T cell repertoires in COVID-19. The wider study: Acute and convalescent COVID-19 specimens originated in the United States, Italy and Spain. In each case, the material was cDNA or gDNA derived from T cells, B-cell-depleted T cells, or PBMCs.

V was clipped by 4 bases and J by 2 bases; unmatched bases: 9. The CDR3 totals 17 residues. Germline values: CDR1 SGHTS, CDR2 YDEGEE. In the source study's methods: Estimation of nucleated cell counts was performed using reference gene primer amplification. Assay used: immunoSEQ multiplex PCR; TCRdb lists only in-frame clones, some missing. V and J calls and clone size follow that table, whereas D and trimming were derived from the DNA. The profile shows 50,000 to 60,000 clones, 90% of them singletons. The chain employs TRBV5-8 and TRBJ2-6; 7 nucleotides align to TRBD1. Sequencing was carried out using peripheral blood. This receptor was obtained from an elderly woman with acute or convalescent COVID-19. CDR3 coding DNA: TGTGCCAGCAGCAAGAGGACAGGAGAGGCTGGGGCCAACGTCCTGACTTTC. This encodes CASSKRTGEAGANVLTF.